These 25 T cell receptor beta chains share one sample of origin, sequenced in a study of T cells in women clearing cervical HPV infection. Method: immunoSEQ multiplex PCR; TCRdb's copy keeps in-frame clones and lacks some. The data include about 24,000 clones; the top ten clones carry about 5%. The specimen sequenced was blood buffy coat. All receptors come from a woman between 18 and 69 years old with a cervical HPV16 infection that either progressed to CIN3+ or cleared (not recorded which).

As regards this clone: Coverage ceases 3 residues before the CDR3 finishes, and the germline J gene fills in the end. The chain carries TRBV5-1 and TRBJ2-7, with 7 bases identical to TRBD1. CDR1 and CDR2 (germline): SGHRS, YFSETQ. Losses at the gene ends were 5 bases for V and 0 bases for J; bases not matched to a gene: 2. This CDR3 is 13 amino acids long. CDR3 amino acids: CASRQGSSYEQYF. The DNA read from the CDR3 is TGCGCCAGCAGACAGGGGAGCTCCTACGAG.

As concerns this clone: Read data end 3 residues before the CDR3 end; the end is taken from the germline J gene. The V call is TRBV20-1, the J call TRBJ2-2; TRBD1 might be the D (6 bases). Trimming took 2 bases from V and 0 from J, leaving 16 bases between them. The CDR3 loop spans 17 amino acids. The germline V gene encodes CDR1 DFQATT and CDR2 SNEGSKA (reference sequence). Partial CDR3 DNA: TGCAGTGCTAGAAGAGGGACACACGGCGCGAACACCGGGGAG. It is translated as CSARRGTHGANTGE. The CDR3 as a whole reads CSARRGTHGANTGELFF.

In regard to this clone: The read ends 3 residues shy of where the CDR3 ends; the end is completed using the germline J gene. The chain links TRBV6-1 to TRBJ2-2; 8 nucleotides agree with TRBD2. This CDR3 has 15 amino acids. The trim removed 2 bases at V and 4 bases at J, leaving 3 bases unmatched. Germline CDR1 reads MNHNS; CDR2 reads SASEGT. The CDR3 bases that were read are TGTGCCAGCAGTGAATACACTAGCGGCACCGGGGAG. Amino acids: CASSEYTSGTGE. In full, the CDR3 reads CASSEYTSGTGELFF.

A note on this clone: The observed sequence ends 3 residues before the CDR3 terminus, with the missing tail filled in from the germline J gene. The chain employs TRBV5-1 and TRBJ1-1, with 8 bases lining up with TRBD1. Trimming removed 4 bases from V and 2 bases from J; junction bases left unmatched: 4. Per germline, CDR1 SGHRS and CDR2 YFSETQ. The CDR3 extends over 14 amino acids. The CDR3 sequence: CASSPGQVNTEAFF. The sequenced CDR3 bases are TGCGCCAGCAGCCCGGGACAGGTAAACACTGAA.

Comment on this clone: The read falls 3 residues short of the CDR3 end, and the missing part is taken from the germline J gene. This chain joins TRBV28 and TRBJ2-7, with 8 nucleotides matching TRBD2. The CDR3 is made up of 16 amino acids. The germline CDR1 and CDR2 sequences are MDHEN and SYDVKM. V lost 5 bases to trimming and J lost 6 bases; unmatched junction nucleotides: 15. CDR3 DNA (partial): TGTGCCAGCAGTCCCAGAATGCGGGAGGCAGTTTGCGAG. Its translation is CASSPRMREAVCE. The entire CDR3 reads CASSPRMREAVCEQYF.

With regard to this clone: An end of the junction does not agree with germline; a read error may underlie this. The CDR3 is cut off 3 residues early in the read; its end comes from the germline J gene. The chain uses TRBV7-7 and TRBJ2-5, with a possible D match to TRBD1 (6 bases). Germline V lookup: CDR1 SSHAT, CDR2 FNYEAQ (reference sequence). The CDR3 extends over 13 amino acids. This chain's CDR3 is CASSLDSQETQYF. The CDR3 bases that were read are TGTGCTAGCAGCTTGGACAGCCAAGAGACC.

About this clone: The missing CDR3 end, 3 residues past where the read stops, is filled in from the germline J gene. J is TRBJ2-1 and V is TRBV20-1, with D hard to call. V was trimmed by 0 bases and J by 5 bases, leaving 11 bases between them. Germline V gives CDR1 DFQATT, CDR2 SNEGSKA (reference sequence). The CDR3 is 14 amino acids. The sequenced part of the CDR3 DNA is TGCAGTGCTAGAGATCTCGGCGGCCACAATGAG. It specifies CSARDLGGHNE. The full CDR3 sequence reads CSARDLGGHNEQFF.

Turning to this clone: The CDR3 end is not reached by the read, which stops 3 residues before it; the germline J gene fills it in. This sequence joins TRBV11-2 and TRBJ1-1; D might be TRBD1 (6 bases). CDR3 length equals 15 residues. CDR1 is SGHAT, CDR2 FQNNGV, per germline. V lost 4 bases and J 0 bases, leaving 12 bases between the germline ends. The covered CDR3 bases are TGTGCCAGCAGCTCTCCGACAGGCATGAACACTGAA. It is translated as CASSSPTGMNTE. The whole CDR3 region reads CASSSPTGMNTEAFF.

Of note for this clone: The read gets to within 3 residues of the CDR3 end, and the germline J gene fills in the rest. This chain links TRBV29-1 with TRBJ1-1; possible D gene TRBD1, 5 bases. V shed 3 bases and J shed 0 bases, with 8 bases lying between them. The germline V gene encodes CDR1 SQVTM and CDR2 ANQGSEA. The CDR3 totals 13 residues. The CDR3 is CSVDREMNTEAFF. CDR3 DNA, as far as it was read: TGCAGCGTTGACAGGGAAATGAACACTGAA. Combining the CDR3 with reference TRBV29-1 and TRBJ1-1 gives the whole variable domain SAVISQKPSRDICQRGTSLTIQCQVDSQVTMMFWYRQQPGQSLTLIATANQGSEATYESGFVIDKFPISRPNLTFSTLTVSNMSPEDSSIYLCSVDREMNTEAFFGQGTRLTVV.

The CDR3 DNA, read in part, is TGTGCCGGGTCTGAGGAGGGCTACTATGGC. Protein product: CAGSEEGYYG. The full CDR3 protein is CAGSEEGYYGYTF. The gene calls are TRBV2 and TRBJ1-2; no definite D call. The DNA ends 3 residues before the CDR3 does, and the rest of the CDR3 is filled in from the germline J gene. This CDR3 has 13 residues. Between the trimmed V and J ends, which lost 11 bases and 3 bases, there was a span of 16 bases. From germline, CDR1 is SNHLY and CDR2 FYNNEI.

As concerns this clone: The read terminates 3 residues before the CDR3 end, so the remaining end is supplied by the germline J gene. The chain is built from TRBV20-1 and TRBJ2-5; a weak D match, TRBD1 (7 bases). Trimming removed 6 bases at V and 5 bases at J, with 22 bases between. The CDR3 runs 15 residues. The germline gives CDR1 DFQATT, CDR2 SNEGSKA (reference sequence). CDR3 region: CSAPPEGAVRETQYF. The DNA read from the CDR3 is TGCAGTGCGCCCCCGGAGGGGGCGGTGAGGGAGACC.

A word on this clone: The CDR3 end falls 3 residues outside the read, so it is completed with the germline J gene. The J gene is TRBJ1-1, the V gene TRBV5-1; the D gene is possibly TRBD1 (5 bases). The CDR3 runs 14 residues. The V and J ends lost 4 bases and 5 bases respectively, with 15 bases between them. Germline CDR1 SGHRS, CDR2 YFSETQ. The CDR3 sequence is CASSPVGLATEAFF. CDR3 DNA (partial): TGCGCCAGCAGCCCAGTGGGACTCGCAACTGAA.

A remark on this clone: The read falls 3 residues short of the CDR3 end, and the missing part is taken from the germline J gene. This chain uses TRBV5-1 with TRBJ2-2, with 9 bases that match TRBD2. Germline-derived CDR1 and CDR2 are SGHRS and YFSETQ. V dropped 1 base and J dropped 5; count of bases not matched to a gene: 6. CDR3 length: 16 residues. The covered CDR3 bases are TGCGCCAGCAGCTTGCTGGCGGGAGGGCGGACCGGGGAG. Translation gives CASSLLAGGRTGE. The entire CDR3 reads CASSLLAGGRTGELFF.

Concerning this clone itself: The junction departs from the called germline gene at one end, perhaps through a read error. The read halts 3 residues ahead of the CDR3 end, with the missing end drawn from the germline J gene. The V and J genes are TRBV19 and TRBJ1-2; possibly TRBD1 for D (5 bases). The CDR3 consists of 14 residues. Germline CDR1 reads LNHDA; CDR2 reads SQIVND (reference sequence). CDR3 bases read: TGTGTCAGTAGTATAGGCGGGACTCGATATGGC. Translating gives CVSSIGGTRYG. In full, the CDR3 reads CVSSIGGTRYGYTF.

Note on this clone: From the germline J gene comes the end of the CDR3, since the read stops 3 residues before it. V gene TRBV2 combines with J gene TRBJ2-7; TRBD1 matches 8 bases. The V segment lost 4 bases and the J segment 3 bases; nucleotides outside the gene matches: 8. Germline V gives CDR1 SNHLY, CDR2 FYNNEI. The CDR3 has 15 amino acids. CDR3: CASSADRGQFYEQYF. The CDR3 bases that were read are TGTGCCAGCAGTGCCGACAGGGGCCAATTCTACGAG.

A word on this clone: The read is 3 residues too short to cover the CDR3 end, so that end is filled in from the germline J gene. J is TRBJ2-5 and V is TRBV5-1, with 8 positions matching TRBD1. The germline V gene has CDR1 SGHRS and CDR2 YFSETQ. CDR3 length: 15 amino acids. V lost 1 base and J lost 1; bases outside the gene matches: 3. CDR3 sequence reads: CASSLNGQGQETQYF. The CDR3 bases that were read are TGCGCCAGCAGCTTGAATGGACAGGGCCAAGAGACC.

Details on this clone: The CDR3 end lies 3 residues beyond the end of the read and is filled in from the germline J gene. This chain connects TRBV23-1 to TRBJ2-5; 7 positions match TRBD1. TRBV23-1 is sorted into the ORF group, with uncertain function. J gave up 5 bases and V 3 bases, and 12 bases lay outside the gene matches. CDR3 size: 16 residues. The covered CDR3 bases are TGCGCCAGCAGTCACTCTGGTCCGAGACAGGGTGAGACC. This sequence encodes CASSHSGPRQGET. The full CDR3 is CASSHSGPRQGETQYF.

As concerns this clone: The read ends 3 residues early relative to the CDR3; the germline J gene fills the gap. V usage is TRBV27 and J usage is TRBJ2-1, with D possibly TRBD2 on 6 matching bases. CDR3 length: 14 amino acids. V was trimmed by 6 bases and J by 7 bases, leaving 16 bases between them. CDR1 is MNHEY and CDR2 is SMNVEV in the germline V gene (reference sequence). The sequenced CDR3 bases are TGTGCCAGCAGGGTGATTCAGGGAGGAAATGAG. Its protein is CASRVIQGGNE. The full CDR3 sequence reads CASRVIQGGNEQFF.

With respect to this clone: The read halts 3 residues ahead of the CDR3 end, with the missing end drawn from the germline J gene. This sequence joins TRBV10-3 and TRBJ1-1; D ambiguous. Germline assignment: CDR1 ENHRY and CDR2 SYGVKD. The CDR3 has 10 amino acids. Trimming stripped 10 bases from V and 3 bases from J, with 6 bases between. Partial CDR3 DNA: TGTGCCAGCCGGGACACTGAA. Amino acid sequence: CASRDTE. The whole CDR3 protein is CASRDTEAFF.

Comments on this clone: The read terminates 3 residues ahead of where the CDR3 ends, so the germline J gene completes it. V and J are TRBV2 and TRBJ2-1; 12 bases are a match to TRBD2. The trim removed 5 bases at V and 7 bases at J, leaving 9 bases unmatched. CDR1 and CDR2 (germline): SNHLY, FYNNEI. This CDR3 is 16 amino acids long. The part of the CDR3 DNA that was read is TGTGCCAGCAGTCCGGGAGGACTAGCGGGATTTAATGAG. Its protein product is CASSPGGLAGFNE. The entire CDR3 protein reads CASSPGGLAGFNEQFF.

The CDR3 bases that were read are TGTGCCAGCGCTCGGGGGATTTTCCACAATGAG. Amino acid sequence: CASARGIFHNE. The entire CDR3 reads CASARGIFHNEQFF. This chain connects TRBV25-1 to TRBJ2-1, with D maybe TRBD2 (6 bases). The read comes to an end 3 residues before the CDR3 does, leaving the germline J gene to fill in the end. CDR1 is MGHDK and CDR2 is SYGVNS in the germline V gene. V was trimmed by 8 bases and J by 5 bases, leaving 16 bases between them. The CDR3 runs to 14 residues.

The DNA read from the CDR3 is TGTGCCAGCAGGATCAACGAGCGCTCCTACAATGAG. It encodes CASRINERSYNE. The full CDR3 sequence reads CASRINERSYNEQFF. The rearrangement links TRBV28 to TRBJ2-1; D not certain. The CDR3 end is not reached by the read, which stops 3 residues before it; the germline J gene fills it in. Germline CDR1 and CDR2: MDHEN and SYDVKM. This CDR3 has 15 residues. V gave up 6 bases and J gave up 0 bases, with 12 bases separating them.

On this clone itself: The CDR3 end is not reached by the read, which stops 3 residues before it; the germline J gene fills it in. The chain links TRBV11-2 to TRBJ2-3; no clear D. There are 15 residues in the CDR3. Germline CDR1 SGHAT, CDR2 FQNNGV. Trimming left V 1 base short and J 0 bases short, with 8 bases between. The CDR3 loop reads CASSLGATSTDTQYF. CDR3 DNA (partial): TGTGCCAGCAGCTTAGGAGCTACTAGCACAGATACG.

The sequenced part of the CDR3 DNA is TGTGCCACCAGTGACACTAGGGGCACAGATACG. Residues: CATSDTRGTDT. The CDR3, in full, reads CATSDTRGTDTQYF. The chain employs TRBV24-1 and TRBJ2-3; tentative D call: TRBD2 (5 bases). The CDR3 extends 3 residues past the end of the read, so its final part is completed from the germline J gene. Trimming removed 4 bases at V and 1 base at J, with 8 bases between. Germline V gene lookup returns CDR1 KGHDR and CDR2 SFDVKD. The CDR3 totals 14 residues.

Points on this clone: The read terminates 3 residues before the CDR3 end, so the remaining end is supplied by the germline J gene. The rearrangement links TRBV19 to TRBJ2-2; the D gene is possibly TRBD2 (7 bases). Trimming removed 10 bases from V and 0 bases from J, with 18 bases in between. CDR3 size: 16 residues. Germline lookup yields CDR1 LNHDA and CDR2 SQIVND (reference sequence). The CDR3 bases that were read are TGTGCCACCGGGGGGCGGGACCTCACGAACACCGGGGAG. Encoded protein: CATGGRDLTNTGE. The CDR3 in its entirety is CATGGRDLTNTGELFF. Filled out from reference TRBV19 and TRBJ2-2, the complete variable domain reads DGGITQSPKYLFRKEGQNVTLSCEQNLNHDAMYWYRQDPGQGLRLIYYSQIVNDFQKGDIAEGYSVSREKKESFPLTVTSAQKNPTAFYLCATGGRDLTNTGELFFGEGSRLTVL.